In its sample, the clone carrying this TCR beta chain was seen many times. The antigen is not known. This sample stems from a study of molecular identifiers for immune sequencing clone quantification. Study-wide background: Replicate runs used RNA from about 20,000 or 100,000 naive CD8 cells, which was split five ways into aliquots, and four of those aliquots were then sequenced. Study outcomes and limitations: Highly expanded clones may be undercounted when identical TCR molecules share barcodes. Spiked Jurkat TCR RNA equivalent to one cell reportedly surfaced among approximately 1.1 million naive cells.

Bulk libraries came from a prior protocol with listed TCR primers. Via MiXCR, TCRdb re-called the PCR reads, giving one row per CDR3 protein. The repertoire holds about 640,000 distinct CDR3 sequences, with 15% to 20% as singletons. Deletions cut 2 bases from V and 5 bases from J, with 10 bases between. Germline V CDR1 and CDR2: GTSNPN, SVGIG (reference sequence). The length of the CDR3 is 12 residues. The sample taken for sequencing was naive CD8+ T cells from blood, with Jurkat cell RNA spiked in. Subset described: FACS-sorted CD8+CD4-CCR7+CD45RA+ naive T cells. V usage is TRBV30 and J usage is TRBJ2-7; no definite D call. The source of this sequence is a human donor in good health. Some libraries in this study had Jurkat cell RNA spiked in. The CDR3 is CAWSSTSNEQYF. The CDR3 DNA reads TGTGCCTGGAGTTCAACATCCAACGAGCAGTACTTC.